The TCR beta chain under discussion was sequenced for a study of blood T cells in healthy people across ages. Aged roughly 6 to 100, donors were systemically healthy Caucasians from Russia. Donors each provided 7.5 to 10 milliliters of peripheral blood. Findings of the study overall: The study found more naive CD4+ cells and higher diversity in long-lived than aged donors.

With 2 bases removed from V and 10 bases from J, the gap between germline ends came to 9 bases. The germline V gene encodes CDR1 DFQATT and CDR2 SNEGSKA (reference sequence). This CDR3 is built from 11 residues. In regard to this clonotype: Its antigen is not identified.

A second PCR of about 6 to 11 cycles used a sample-barcoded 5' primer and a J-beta primer mix. Samples each returned at least 3 million CDR3-containing paired-end reads. TCRdb reprocessed the 5' RACE reads with MiXCR, giving one entry per CDR3 protein. The data hold approximately 900,000 distinct CDR3 sequences, with around 48% observed a single time. This clonotype was obtained from a man aged 25-45 years in good health. This chain joins TRBV20-1 and TRBJ2-1; the D call may be TRBD1 or TRBD2 (5 bases each). The source material was blood. CDR3 nucleotide sequence: TGCAGTGCTAGACGGGACCACGAGCAGTTCTTC. It specifies CSARRDHEQFF.